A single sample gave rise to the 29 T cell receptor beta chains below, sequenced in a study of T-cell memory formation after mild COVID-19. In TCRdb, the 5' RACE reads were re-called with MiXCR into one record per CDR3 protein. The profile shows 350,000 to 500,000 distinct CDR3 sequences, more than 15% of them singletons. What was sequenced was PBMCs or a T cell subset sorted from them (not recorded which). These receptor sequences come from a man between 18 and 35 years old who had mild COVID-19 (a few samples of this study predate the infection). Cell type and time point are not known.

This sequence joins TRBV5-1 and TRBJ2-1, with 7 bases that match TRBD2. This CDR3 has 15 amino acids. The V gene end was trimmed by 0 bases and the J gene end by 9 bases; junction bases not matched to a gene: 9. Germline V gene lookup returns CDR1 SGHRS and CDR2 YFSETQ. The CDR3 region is CASSLATSSGGEQFF. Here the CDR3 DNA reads TGCGCCAGCAGCTTGGCGACTAGTTCGGGGGGTGAGCAGTTCTTC.

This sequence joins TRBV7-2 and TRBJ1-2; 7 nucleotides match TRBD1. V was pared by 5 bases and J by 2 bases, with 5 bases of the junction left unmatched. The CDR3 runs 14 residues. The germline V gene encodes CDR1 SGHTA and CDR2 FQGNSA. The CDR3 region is CASSDRVLNYGYTF. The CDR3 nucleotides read TGTGCCAGCAGCGACAGGGTTTTGAACTATGGCTACACCTTC.

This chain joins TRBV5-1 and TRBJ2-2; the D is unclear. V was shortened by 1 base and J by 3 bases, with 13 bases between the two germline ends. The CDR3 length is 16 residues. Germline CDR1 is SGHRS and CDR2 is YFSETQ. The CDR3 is CASSLTVTGHTGELFF. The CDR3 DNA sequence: TGCGCCAGCAGCTTGACAGTAACCGGACACACCGGGGAGCTGTTTTTT.

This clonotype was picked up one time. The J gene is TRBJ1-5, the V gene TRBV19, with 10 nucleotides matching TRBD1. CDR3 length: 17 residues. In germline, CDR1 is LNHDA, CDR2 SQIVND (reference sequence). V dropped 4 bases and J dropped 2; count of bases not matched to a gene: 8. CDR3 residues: CASSTRDRGGGNQPQHF. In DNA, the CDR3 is TGTGCCAGTAGTACCCGGGACAGGGGAGGGGGCAATCAGCCCCAGCATTTT. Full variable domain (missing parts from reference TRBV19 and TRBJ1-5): DGGITQSPKYLFRKEGQNVTLSCEQNLNHDAMYWYRQDPGQGLRLIYYSQIVNDFQKGDIAEGYSVSREKKESFPLTVTSAQKNPTAFYLCASSTRDRGGGNQPQHFGDGTRLSIL.

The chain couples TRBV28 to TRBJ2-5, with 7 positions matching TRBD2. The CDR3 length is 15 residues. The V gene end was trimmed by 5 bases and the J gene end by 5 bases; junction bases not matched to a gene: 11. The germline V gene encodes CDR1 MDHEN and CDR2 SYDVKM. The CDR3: CASSGGYGAGETQYF. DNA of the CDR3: TGTGCCAGCAGTGGGGGGTATGGAGCGGGGGAGACCCAGTACTTC.

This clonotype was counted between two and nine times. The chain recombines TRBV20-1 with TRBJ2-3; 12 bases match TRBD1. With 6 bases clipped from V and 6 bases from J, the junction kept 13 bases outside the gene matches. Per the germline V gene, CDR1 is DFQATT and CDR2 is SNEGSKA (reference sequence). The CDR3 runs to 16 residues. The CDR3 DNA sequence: TGCAGTGCCTTCCTTCCGGGGACAGGGGGCCGGGATACGCAGTATTTT. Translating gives CSAFLPGTGGRDTQYF.

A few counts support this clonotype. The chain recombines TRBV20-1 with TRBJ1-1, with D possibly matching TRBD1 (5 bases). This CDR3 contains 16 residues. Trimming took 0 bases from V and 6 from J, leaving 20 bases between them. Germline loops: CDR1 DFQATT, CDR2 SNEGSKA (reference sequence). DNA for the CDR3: TGCAGTGCTAGAGATCAAGGGGCTTCTTTCGCCCCTGAAGCTTTCTTT. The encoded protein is CSARDQGASFAPEAFF.

The CDR3 coding sequence is TGCGCCAGCAGCCATGAGATGGTCGGGTACGAGCAGTACGTC. It yields the protein CASSHEMVGYEQYV. The chain joins TRBV4-1 to TRBJ2-7; no definite D call. V was clipped by 3 bases and J by 4 bases, with 13 bases between them. This CDR3 spans 14 amino acids. CDR1 and CDR2 (germline): MGHRA, YSYEKL.

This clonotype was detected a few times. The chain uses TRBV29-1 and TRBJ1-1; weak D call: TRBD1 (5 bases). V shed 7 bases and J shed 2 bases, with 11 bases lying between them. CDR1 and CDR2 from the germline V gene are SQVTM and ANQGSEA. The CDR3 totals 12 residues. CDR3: CSADDSNTEAFF. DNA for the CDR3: TGCAGCGCTGACGACAGTAACACTGAAGCTTTCTTT.

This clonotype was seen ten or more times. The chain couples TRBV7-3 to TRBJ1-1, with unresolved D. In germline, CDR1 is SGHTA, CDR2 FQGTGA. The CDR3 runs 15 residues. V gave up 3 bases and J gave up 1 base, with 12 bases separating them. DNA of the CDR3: TGTGCCAGCAGCTTCGGCGGGCTTCGGAACACTGAAGCTTTCTTT. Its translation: CASSFGGLRNTEAFF.

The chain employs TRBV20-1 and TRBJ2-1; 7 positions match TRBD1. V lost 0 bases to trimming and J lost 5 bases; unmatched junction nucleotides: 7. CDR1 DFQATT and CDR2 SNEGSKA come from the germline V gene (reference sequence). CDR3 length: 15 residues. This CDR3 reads CSARDPRGLDNEQFF. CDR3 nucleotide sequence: TGCAGTGCTAGAGATCCGAGGGGGCTAGACAATGAGCAGTTCTTC.

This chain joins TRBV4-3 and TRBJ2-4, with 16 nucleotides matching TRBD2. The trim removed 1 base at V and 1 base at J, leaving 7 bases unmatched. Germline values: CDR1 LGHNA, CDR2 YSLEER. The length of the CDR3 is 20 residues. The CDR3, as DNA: TGCGCCAGCAGCCAAGGCGCGGGACTAGCGGGGGGGCACGCCAAAAACATTCAGTACTTC. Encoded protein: CASSQGAGLAGGHAKNIQYF.

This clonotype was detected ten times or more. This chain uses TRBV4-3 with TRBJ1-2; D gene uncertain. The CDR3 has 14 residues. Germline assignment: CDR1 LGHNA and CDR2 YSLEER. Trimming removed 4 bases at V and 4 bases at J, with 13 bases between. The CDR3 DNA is TGCGCCAGCAGCCCCTCAGATACCCGCTATGGCTACACCTTC. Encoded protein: CASSPSDTRYGYTF.

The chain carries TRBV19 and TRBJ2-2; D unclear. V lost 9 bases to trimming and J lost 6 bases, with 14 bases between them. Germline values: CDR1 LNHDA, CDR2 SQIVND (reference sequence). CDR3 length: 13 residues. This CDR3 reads CASTFLSSGELFF. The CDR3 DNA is TGTGCCAGCACCTTCCTCAGTTCCGGGGAGCTGTTTTTT.

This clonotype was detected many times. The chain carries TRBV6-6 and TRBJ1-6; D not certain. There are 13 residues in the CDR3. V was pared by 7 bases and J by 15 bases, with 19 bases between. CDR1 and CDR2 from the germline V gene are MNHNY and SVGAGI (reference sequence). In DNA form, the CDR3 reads TGTGCCAGCAAGGAGACAAGCTCGTCGAGCCTCCACTTT. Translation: CASKETSSSSLHF.

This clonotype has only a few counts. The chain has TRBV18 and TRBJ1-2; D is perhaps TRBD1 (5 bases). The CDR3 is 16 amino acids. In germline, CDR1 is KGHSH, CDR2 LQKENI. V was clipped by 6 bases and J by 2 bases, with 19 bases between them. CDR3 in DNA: TGTGCCAGCTCGAAGCTTCGGGACGTAGAAAACTATGGCTACACCTTC. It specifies CASSKLRDVENYGYTF.

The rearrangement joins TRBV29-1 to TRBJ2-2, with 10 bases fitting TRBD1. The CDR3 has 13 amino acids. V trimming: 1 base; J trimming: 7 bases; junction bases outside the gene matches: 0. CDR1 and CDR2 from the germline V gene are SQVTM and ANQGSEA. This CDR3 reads CSVEGDRGGELFF. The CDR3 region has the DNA TGCAGCGTTGAAGGGGACAGGGGCGGGGAGCTGTTTTTT.

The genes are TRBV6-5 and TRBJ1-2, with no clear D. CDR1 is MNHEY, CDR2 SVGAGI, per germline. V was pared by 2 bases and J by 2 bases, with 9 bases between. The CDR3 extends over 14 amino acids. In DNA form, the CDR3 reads TGTGCCAGCAGTTACCAGCGATTCAACTATGGCTACACCTTC. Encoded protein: CASSYQRFNYGYTF.

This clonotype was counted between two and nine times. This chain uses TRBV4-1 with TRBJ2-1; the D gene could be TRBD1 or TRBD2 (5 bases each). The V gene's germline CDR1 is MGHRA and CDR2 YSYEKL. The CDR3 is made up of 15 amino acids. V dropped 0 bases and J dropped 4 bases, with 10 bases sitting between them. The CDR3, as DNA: TGCGCCAGCAGCCAAGAAGGCAGGGAGTACAATGAGCAGTTCTTC. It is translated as CASSQEGREYNEQFF.

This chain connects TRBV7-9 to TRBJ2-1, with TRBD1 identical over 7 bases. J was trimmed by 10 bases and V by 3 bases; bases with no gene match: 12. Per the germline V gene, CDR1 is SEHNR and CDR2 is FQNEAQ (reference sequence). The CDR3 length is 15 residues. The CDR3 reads CASSFPEGALGEQFF. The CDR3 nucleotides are TGTGCCAGCAGCTTCCCAGAGGGGGCCTTGGGAGAGCAGTTCTTC.

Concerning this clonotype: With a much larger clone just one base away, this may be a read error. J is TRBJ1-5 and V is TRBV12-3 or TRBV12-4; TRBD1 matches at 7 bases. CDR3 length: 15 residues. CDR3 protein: CASTASGQSVRPKHF. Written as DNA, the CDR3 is TGTGCCAGCACAGCGTCGGGACAGTCGGTACGGCCCAAGCATTTT.

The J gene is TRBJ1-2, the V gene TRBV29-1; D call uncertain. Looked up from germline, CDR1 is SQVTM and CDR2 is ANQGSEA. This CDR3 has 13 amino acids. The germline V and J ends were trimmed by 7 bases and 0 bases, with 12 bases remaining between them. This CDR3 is CSGGPSPNYGYTF. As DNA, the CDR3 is TGCAGCGGAGGGCCGTCCCCTAACTATGGCTACACCTTC.

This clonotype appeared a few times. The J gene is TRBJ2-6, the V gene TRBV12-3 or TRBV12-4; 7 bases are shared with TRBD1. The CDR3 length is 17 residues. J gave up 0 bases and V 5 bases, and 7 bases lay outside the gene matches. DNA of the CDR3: TGTGCCAGCAGTCCGGGACAGCACAGCTCTGGGGCCAACGTCCTGACTTTC. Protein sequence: CASSPGQHSSGANVLTF.

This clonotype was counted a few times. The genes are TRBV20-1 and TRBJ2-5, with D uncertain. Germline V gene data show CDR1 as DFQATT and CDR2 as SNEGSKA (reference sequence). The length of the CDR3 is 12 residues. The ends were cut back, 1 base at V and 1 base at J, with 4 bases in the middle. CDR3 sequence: CSARVSQETQYF. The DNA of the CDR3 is TGCAGTGCTAGAGTCAGCCAAGAGACCCAGTACTTC.

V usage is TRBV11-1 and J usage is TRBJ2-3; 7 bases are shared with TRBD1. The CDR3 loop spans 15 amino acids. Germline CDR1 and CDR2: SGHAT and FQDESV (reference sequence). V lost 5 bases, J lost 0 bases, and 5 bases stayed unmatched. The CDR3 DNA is TGTGCCAGCAGCACCAACAGGGGCAGCACAGATACGCAGTATTTT. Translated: CASSTNRGSTDTQYF.

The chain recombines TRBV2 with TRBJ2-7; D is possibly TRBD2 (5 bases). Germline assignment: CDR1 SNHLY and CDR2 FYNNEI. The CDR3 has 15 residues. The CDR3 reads CAISEFRGDGYEQYV. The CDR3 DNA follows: TGTGCCATCAGTGAATTTCGGGGTGACGGCTACGAGCAGTACGTC.

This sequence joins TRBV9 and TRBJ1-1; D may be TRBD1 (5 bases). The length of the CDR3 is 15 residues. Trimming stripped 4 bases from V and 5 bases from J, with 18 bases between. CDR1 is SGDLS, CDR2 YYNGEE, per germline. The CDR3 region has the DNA TGTGCCAGCAGCTCCCCCGTTGGGGGGGGTACTGAAGCTTTCTTT. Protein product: CASSSPVGGGTEAFF. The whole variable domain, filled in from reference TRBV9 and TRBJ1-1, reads DSGVTQTPKHLITATGQRVTLRCSPRSGDLSVYWYQQSLDQGLQFLIQYYNGEERAKGNILERFSAQQFPDLHSELNLSSLELGDSALYFCASSSPVGGGTEAFFGQGTRLTVV.

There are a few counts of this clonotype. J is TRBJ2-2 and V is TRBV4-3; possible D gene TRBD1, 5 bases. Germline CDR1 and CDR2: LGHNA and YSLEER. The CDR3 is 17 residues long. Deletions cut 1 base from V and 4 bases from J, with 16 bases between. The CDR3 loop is CASSQASVPRATGELFF. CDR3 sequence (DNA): TGCGCCAGCAGCCAAGCATCAGTCCCCAGGGCCACCGGGGAGCTGTTTTTT.

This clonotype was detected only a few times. The CDR3 is CATSDTDAPGYTF. For the CDR3, the DNA is TGTGCCACCAGTGATACCGACGCCCCGGGCTACACCTTC. The chain has TRBV24-1 and TRBJ1-2; D is uncertain. V was cut by 3 bases and J by 8 bases, with 12 bases left in between. Germline V gene lookup returns CDR1 KGHDR and CDR2 SFDVKD. The CDR3 runs 13 residues.